These T cell receptor beta chains were read from a single sample in a study of beta chain features in type 1 diabetes. TCRdb's copy holds only in-frame clones and misses some; the assay was immunoSEQ multiplex PCR. The table includes around 140,000 clones, around 9.3% detected once. The sequencing input was naive CD4+ T cells from blood. These receptors all stem from a young man in good health. The CDR3 runs from the conserved cysteine through the conserved F or W. Each record gives: D gene, clone size, V gene, J gene, CDR3 protein, CDR3 DNA. D genes are given only for firm matches. Clone size is given for some rows only: seen once, a few or many times, or a class if the clone is expanded.

NA,NA,TRBV4-3,TRBJ1-4,CASSQEGGFNEKLFF,TGCGCCAGCAGCCAAGAAGGCGGTTTTAATGAAAAACTGTTTTTT
TRBD2,few,TRBV5-1,TRBJ2-1,CATSREGSSYNEQFF,TGCGCCACCTCACGGGAGGGTAGCTCCTACAATGAGCAGTTCTTC
TRBD1,NA,TRBV18,TRBJ1-2,CASSPLGQGEYGYTF,TGTGCCAGCTCACCTCTAGGACAGGGGGAGTATGGCTACACCTTC
NA,NA,TRBV18,TRBJ1-3,CASSPPLGGDSGNTIYF,TGTGCCAGCTCACCTCCCCTCGGGGGGGACTCTGGAAACACCATATATTTT
NA,few,TRBV7-2,TRBJ1-5,CASSSVDNQPQHF,TGTGCCAGCAGCTCCGTAGATAATCAGCCCCAGCATTTT
NA,NA,TRBV6-6,TRBJ2-3,CASSSQGPTTDTQYF,TGTGCCAGCAGTTCGCAGGGGCCCACCACAGATACGCAGTATTTT
TRBD1,NA,TRBV6-1,TRBJ2-3,CASRDDRATDTQYF,TGTGCCAGCAGGGATGACAGGGCCACAGATACGCAGTATTTT
NA,few,TRBV5-1,TRBJ2-3,CASSLDPRADTQYF,TGCGCCAGCAGCTTGGATCCCAGGGCAGATACGCAGTATTTT
NA,NA,TRBV30,TRBJ1-6,CAWGRHGTPLHF,TGTGCCTGGGGTAGACACGGAACACCCCTCCACTTT
NA,few,TRBV7-6,TRBJ2-5,CASSLGQSWQGQYF,TGTGCCAGCAGCTTAGGGCAGTCTTGGCAGGGGCAGTACTTC
NA,NA,TRBV5-1,TRBJ2-7,CASSSGRQPSLEQYF,TGCGCCAGCAGCTCCGGCAGACAGCCAAGCCTCGAGCAGTACTTC
TRBD2,many,TRBV29-1,TRBJ2-1,CSVEDRLAGEQFF,TGCAGCGTTGAAGATCGGCTAGCGGGTGAGCAGTTCTTC
NA,NA,TRBV6-6,TRBJ2-7,CASSYSPSSAEQYF,TGTGCCAGCAGTTACTCTCCTAGCTCCGCCGAGCAGTACTTC